The present entry profiles one T cell receptor (beta chain) with its context. This sample is part of a study of OX40 agonist ivuxolimab in advanced cancers. As for the study in general: Patients treated during dose escalation were battling hepatocellular carcinoma, melanoma, renal cell or head and neck cancer.

Looked up from germline, CDR1 is MNHEY and CDR2 is SMNVEV (reference sequence). V was clipped by 6 bases and J by 6 bases; unmatched bases: 11. The CDR3 is 16 amino acids. Produced via immunoSEQ multiplex PCR; TCRdb's table is partial and in-frame only. Of about 62,000 clones in the sample, 85% were seen once. The sample consisted of CD4+ or CD8+ T cells sorted from blood, taken in a trial of the OX40 agonist ivuxolimab. This TCR derives from an adult with an advanced solid tumor such as melanoma, head and neck, liver or kidney cancer. The rearrangement links TRBV27 to TRBJ1-6; 7 bases line up with TRBD1. The DNA for the CDR3 is TGTGCCAGCAGCCCCCTGGACAGGACTCTTAATTCACCCCTCCACTTT. Residues: CASSPLDRTLNSPLHF.